The TCR beta chain under discussion was sequenced for a study of T cell repertoires in cytomegalovirus infection. On the study more broadly: Both CMV infection and a matching HLA type were indicated by public TCR beta signatures.

In TCRdb, the reads were re-called with MiXCR into one record per CDR3 protein. The sample has around 430,000 distinct CDR3 sequences, about two fifths seen once. CDR3 length: 13 amino acids. Germline-derived CDR1 and CDR2 are DFQATT and SNEGSKA (reference sequence). V lost 5 bases and J lost 5, with 16 bases in between. Notes on this clonotype: The antigen remains unidentified.

General study findings and limits: Cumulative frequency (of public TCR beta family members) identified carriers of CMV plus the relevant HLA. The ex vivo response was dominated by HLA-C-restricted CMV-specific TCR beta clonotypes.

Sequenced here: cultured PBMCs, sampled from culture after CMV antigen stimulation. V and J are TRBV20-1 and TRBJ2-7, with D maybe TRBD2 (7 bases). This sequence originates from a human donor in good health (CMV status not recorded). Some clones in this sample may be carry-over from other donors' samples. This CDR3 is CSAGGGRLDEQYF. Written as DNA, the CDR3 is TGCAGTGCTGGGGGGGGGCGGTTGGACGAGCAGTACTTC.